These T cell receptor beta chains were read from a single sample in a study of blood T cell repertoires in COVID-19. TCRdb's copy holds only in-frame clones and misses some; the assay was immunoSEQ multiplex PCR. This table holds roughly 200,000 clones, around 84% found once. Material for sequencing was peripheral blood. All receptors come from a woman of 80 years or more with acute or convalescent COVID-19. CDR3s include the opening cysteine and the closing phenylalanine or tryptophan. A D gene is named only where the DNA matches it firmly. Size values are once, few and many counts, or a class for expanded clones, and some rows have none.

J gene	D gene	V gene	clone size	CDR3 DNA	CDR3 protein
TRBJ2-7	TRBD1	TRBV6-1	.	TGTGCCAGCAGTAAGACACAGGGGGCTTTCTACGAGCAGTACTTC	CASSKTQGAFYEQYF
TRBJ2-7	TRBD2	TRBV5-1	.	TGCGCCAGCAGCTTAGTGCCTAGCGGGGTTCCTAACGAGCAGTACTTC	CASSLVPSGVPNEQYF
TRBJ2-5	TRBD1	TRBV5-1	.	TGCGCCAGCAGCTCCCTGGGACAGGGGGCGAGAGAGACCCAGTACTTC	CASSSLGQGARETQYF
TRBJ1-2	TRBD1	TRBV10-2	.	TGCGCCAGCACACTTGGACAGGGGGCCTATGGCTACACCTTC	CASTLGQGAYGYTF
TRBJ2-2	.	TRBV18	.	TGTGCCAGCTCATCTCTAGGGGGTAACACCGGGGAGCTGTTTTTT	CASSSLGGNTGELFF
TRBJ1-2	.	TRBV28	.	TGTGCCAGCAGTCCTCCCGGGTATGGCTACACCTTC	CASSPPGYGYTF
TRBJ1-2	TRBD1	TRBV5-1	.	TGCGCCAGCAGCGTGACCGGGACAGGGGGTATCTATGGCTACACCTTC	CASSVTGTGGIYGYTF
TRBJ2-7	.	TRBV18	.	TGTGCCAGCTCACCAGGGCGACTAGAAATCCTGTACTTC	CASSPGRLEILYF
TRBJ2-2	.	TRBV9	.	TGTGCCAGCAATGCCAGGGAGAACACCGGGGAGCTGTTTTTT	CASNARENTGELFF
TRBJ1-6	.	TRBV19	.	TGTGCCAGTAGTATCAACAGATCATCGAGACCCCTCCACTTT	CASSINRSSRPLHF
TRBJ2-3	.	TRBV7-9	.	TGTGCCAGCAGCTCAGGGACTTCCACAGATACGCAGTATTTT	CASSSGTSTDTQYF
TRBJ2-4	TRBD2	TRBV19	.	TGTGCAACGGCGGGACTAGCGGGCCTAGCCAAAAACATTCAGTACTTC	CATAGLAGLAKNIQYF
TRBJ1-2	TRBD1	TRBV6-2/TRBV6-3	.	TGTGCCAGCAGCGACAGGGGAGGCTATGGCTACACCTTC	CASSDRGGYGYTF
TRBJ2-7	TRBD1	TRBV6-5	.	TGTGCCAGCAGTACAGGGGGGCGCGGTGAGCAGTACTTC	CASSTGGRGEQYF
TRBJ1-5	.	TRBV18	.	TGTGCCAGCTCACCCGCTGGAGGGAATCAGCCCCAGCATTTT	CASSPAGGNQPQHF
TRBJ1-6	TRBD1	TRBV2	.	TGTGCCAGCAAACCGGGACAGGGGTATAATTCACCCCTCCACTTT	CASKPGQGYNSPLHF
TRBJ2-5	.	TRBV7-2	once	TGTGCCAGCAGCCTCGCTGGGGGAGGAGAGACCCAGTACTTC	CASSLAGGGETQYF
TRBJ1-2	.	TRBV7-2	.	TGTGCCAGCAGCTTTTATACAGTCAGGGATAACTATGGCTACACCTTC	CASSFYTVRDNYGYTF
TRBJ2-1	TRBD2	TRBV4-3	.	TGCGCCAGCAGCCAAGATTGGAGGACTAGCGGGACTAAGCAGTTCTTC	CASSQDWRTSGTKQFF
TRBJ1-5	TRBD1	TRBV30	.	TGTGCCTGGTCTGAGGGGACAGGGAGAAGGTTAAGCAATCAGCCCCAGCATTTT	CAWSEGTGRRLSNQPQHF
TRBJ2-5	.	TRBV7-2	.	TGTGCCAGCAGCGGGACAAACCAAGAGACCCAGTACTTC	CASSGTNQETQYF
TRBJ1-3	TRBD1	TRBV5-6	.	TGTGCCAGCAGCTTTAGATGGACAGGGCAAGGAAACACCATATATTTT	CASSFRWTGQGNTIYF
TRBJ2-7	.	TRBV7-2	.	TGTGCCAGCAGCTTAGCGCAGACACACACCTACGAGCAGTACTTC	CASSLAQTHTYEQYF
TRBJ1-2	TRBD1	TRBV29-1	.	TGCAGCGCCTTACTACAGGGGGCGAGGGGATTCGGCTACACCTTC	CSALLQGARGFGYTF
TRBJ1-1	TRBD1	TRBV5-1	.	TGCGCCAGCAGCTTGACGAGGTCAGGGGGCGATACTGAAGCTTTCTTT	CASSLTRSGGDTEAFF
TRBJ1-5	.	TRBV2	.	TGTGCCAGCAGTTACCAGGGAATCAATCAGCCCCAGCATTTT	CASSYQGINQPQHF
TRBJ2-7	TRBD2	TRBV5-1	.	TGCGCCAGCAGCTTGCGTCTAGCGGGAGGTTTTGCCTACGAGCAGTACTTC	CASSLRLAGGFAYEQYF
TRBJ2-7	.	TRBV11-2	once	TGTGCCAGCAGCTTAGTTTTTCGGGTTTCCGAGCAGTACTTC	CASSLVFRVSEQYF
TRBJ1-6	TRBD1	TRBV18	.	TGTGCCAGCTCACCGGGCACAGGGGGTAATTCACCCCTCCACTTT	CASSPGTGGNSPLHF
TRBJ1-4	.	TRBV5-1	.	TGCGCCAGCAGCTTGACAGGGTGGGAAAAACTGTTTTTT	CASSLTGWEKLFF
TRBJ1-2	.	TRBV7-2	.	TGTGCCAGCAGCTTCACTACACAGGACCTCTATGGCTACACCTTC	CASSFTTQDLYGYTF
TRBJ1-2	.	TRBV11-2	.	TGTGCCAGCAGCTTTAGTCAGGGGAACTATGGCTACACCTTC	CASSFSQGNYGYTF
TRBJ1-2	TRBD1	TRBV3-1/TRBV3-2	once	TGTGCCAGCAGCCAAACCGCTGGCGGGACAGGCCAAACCTTC	CASSQTAGGTGQTF
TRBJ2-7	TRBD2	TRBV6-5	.	TGTGCCAGCAGACTAGCGGGAGAATACGAGCAGTACTTC	CASRLAGEYEQYF
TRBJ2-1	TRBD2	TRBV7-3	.	TGTGCCAGCAGCTCCCTAGCGGGAGGGTTGCATGAGCAGTTCTTC	CASSSLAGGLHEQFF
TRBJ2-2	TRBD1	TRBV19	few	TGTGCCAGTAGTAAGGACAGGGCGAGCACCGGGGAGCTGTTTTTT	CASSKDRASTGELFF
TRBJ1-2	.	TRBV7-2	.	TGTGCCAGCAGTCGAGGACAGACTTACTATGGCTACACCTTC	CASSRGQTYYGYTF
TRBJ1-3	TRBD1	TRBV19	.	TGTGCCAGTAGCAACTCTCGACAGGGCGGTGGAAACACCATATATTTT	CASSNSRQGGGNTIYF
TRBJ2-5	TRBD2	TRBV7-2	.	TGTGCCAGCAGCCAAGGACTAGCGGGGGGTGGGGAGACCCAGTACTTC	CASSQGLAGGGETQYF
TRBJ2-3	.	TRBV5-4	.	TGTGCCAGCAGCTTGGACCGATCTCCGGTCACAGATACGCAGTATTTT	CASSLDRSPVTDTQYF
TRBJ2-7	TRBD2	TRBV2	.	TGTGCCAGCTCGGGCGGGAGAGACTTTTCCTACGAGCAGTACTTC	CASSGGRDFSYEQYF
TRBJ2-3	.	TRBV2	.	TGTGCCAGCAGTCCGATTACCTACACAGATACGCAGTATTTT	CASSPITYTDTQYF
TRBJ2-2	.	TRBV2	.	TGTGCCAGCAGTGAAGCCGGGGTCGGGGAGCTGTTTTTT	CASSEAGVGELFF
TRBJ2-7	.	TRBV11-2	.	TGTGCCAGCAGCTTAGGGTCTACTGGGGCTTATCCCTACGAGCAGTACTTC	CASSLGSTGAYPYEQYF
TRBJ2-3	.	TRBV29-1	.	TGCAGCGTAAGTGGGGAGCGCACAGATACGCAGTATTTT	CSVSGERTDTQYF
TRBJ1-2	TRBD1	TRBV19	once	TGTGCCAGTTTCATGGGACAGGGAAGGTTGAAGGGCTACACCTTC	CASFMGQGRLKGYTF
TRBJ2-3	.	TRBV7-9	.	TGTGCCAGCAGCTTGAGACAGACTACAGATACGCAGTATTTT	CASSLRQTTDTQYF
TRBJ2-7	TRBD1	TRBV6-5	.	TGTGCCAGCAGAGACTGGACAGGGGTAACCTACGAGCAGTACTTC	CASRDWTGVTYEQYF
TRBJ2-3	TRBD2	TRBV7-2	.	TGTGCCAGCAGCTTAACTAGCGGGAGTTCAGATACGCAGTATTTT	CASSLTSGSSDTQYF
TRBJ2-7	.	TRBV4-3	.	TGCGCCAGCAGCCAAGGTTCACAGGGACCCGAGCAGTACTTC	CASSQGSQGPEQYF
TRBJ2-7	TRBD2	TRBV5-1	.	TGCGCCAGCAGCCTGACTAGCGGGTTTTACGAGCAGTACTTC	CASSLTSGFYEQYF
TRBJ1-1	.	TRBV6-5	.	TGTGCCAGCAGTTACTCGGGGGGAGGGGTCACTGAAGCTTTCTTT	CASSYSGGGVTEAFF
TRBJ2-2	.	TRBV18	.	TGTGCCAGCTCGCTAACCCACAGGGAGAACACCGGGGAGCTGTTTTTT	CASSLTHRENTGELFF
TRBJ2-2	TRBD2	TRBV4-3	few	TGCGCCAGCAGCCAAGAGAGGCTAGCGGCCCTGAACACCGGGGAGCTGTTTTTT	CASSQERLAALNTGELFF
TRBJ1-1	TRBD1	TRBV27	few	TGTGCCAGCCGGACAGGGATACTGTGGACTGAAGCTTTCTTT	CASRTGILWTEAFF
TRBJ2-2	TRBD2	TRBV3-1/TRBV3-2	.	TGTGCCAGCAGCAGGGGTAGCGGGAGGGCCGGGGAGCTGTTTTTT	CASSRGSGRAGELFF
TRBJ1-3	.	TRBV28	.	TGTGCCAGTTACAGGGTAACTGGAAACACCATATATTTT	CASYRVTGNTIYF
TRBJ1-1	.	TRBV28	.	TGTGCCAGCAGTCCGCTTCCCCGGGGTGAAGCTTTCTTT	CASSPLPRGEAFF
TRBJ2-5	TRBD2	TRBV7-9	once	TGTGCCAGCAGCAGTGGACTAGCGGGAGGCCAAGAGACCCAGTACTTC	CASSSGLAGGQETQYF